This entry describes one TCR beta chain. Its antigen is unknown. The record originates from a study of cytomegalovirus exposure and HLA in healthy donors. Study-wide results and caveats: Cytomegalovirus status was reportedly diagnosed by the classifier with high specificity and sensitivity.

The donors were in the approximately 120-subject validation cohort, distinct from the roughly 700-subject first cohort. Assay: immunoSEQ multiplex PCR; the TCRdb copy retains only in-frame clones and omits some. The sample consists of 66,000 or so clones, about 97% of them appearing once. Sequencing was carried out using PBMCs. This receptor was identified in a woman aged 18-29 years in good health and CMV-seropositive.

CDR3 nucleotide sequence: TGTGCCAGCAGTTTAGTGGGGGGCCAAGAGACCCAGTACTTC. Encoded protein: CASSLVGGQETQYF. V and J are TRBV27 and TRBJ2-5; possible D gene TRBD2, 6 bases. V was shortened by 2 bases and J by 1 base, with 8 bases between the two germline ends. Per the germline V gene, CDR1 is MNHEY and CDR2 is SMNVEV (reference sequence). The CDR3 extends over 14 amino acids.